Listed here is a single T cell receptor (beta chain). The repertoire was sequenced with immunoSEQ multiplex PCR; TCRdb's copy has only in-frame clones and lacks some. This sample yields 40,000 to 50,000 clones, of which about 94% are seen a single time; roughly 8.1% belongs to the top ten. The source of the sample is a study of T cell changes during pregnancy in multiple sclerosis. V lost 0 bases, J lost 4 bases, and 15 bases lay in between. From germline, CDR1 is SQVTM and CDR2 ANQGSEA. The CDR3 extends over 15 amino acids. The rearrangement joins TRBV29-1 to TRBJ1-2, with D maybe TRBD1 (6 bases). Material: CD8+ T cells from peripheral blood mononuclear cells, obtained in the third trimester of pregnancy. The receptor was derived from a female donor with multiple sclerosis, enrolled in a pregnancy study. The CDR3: CSVEDASGEGYGYTF. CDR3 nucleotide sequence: TGCAGCGTTGAAGATGCCTCAGGGGAGGGCTATGGCTACACCTTC.